This TCR beta chain was retrieved from a study of blood T cell repertoires in COVID-19. Contact with a PCR-confirmed or clinician-diagnosed COVID-19 case occurred within 2 weeks of entry. The CDR3 runs 15 residues. Trimming removed 3 bases from V and 3 bases from J; junction bases left unmatched: 5. In germline, CDR1 is KGHSH, CDR2 LQKENI. The method was immunoSEQ multiplex PCR; TCRdb's version includes in-frame clones alone and lacks a portion of them. The sample includes about 430,000 clones, around nine tenths of them seen just once. The rearrangement links TRBV18 to TRBJ1-5; 7 bases align to TRBD1. This clonotype was sampled from a woman between 18 and 29 years old who had been exposed to COVID-19. What was sequenced was PBMCs or T cells enriched from blood (not recorded which). CDR3 coding DNA: TGTGCCAGCTCACCTAGTGGGACAGACAATCAGCCCCAGCATTTT. It codes for CASSPSGTDNQPQHF.